This TCR beta chain emerged from a study of T cell responses to AZD1222 COVID-19 vaccine. Findings and caveats of the study: After the peak T cell response, and only then, were repertoires sampled. White British people made up most donors, females outnumbered males, and clonal diversity was possibly underestimated. Two AZD1222 administrations were followed by greater Spike-specific TCR breadth and depth.

The assay was immunoSEQ multiplex PCR, and TCRdb's table has in-frame clones only and misses some. Here the sample spans roughly 110,000 clones, more than 75% being singletons. On this clone: Its antigen is unknown.

Germline-derived CDR1 and CDR2 are MNHNY and SVGAGI (reference sequence). The CDR3 is made up of 14 amino acids. V was clipped by 10 bases and J by 0 bases, with 15 bases between them. Sequencing used peripheral blood, obtained on day 0 of AZD1222 vaccination. The rearrangement joins TRBV6-6 to TRBJ1-2; no reliable D call. This clonotype originated in an adult in good health. The chain's CDR3 is CAINSPPANYGYTF. In DNA form, the CDR3 reads TGTGCCATCAACTCCCCGCCTGCTAACTATGGCTACACCTTC.